The next 31 T cell receptor beta chains were all read from a single sample in a study of CD4 T cells in relation to SARS-CoV-2 and coronaviruses (dated by TCRdb to about 2021). The protocol used for the library was the immunoSEQ multiplex PCR assay. Sourced from immuneACCESS, this table was stored by TCRdb with only in-frame sequences that have V and J called. A share of the clones is absent; for the studies checked, an unresolved V gene accounts for under half, and the remainder has no known explanation. The sample profile shows about 20,000 clones; less than 75% of them were found once. Jointly, the top ten make up about a sixth of the sample. CD4+ T cells from unexposed donors were collected before the COVID-19 pandemic (2011-2018). The EasySep CD4+ T cell isolation kit was used to isolate CD4+ T cells once the cultures had run for about 10 days. These receptors have no known antigen. Material: CD4+ T cells from PBMCs, cultured in vitro. The receptor source for this set is a human donor in good health.

This clone was detected a few times. The chain links TRBV9 to TRBJ2-1; D unresolved. Trimming shortened V by 6 bases and J by 0 bases, and 4 bases separated the two germline ends. The germline CDR1 and CDR2 sequences are SGDLS and YYNGEE. The CDR3 runs 12 residues. CDR3 DNA sequence: TGTGCCAGCAAAGGCTCCTACAATGAGCAGTTCTTC. Its translation: CASKGSYNEQFF.

The chain couples TRBV6-6 to TRBJ1-2; 7 nucleotides line up with TRBD1. J gave up 5 bases and V 4 bases, and 4 bases lay outside the gene matches. The CDR3 is 13 residues long. Germline loops: CDR1 MNHNY, CDR2 SVGAGI (reference sequence). CDR3 protein: CASSSQGSYGYTF. As DNA, the CDR3 is TGTGCCAGCAGTTCACAGGGGTCGTATGGCTACACCTTC.

This clone showed up just a few times. This sequence joins TRBV5-5 and TRBJ1-3; TRBD1 aligns across 8 bases. Per the germline V gene, CDR1 is SGHKS and CDR2 is YYEKEE (reference sequence). Trimming removed 3 bases from V and 2 bases from J; junction bases left unmatched: 7. The CDR3 covers 16 residues. The CDR3 here is CASSSRQGPPGNTIYF. DNA for the CDR3: TGTGCCAGCAGCTCTCGACAGGGGCCCCCTGGAAACACCATATATTTT. The whole variable domain, filled in from reference TRBV5-5 and TRBJ1-3, reads DAGVTQSPTHLIKTRGQQVTLRCSPISGHKSVSWYQQVLGQGPQFIFQYYEKEERGRGNFPDRFSARQFPNYSSELNVNALLLGDSALYLCASSSRQGPPGNTIYFGEGSWLTVV.

This clone was recorded only once. The chain links TRBV5-1 to TRBJ1-1; D not certain. This CDR3 has 13 residues. Trimming took 0 bases from V and 5 from J, leaving 8 bases between them. Germline V lookup: CDR1 SGHRS, CDR2 YFSETQ. The CDR3 here is CASSLAGTTEAFF. The CDR3, as DNA: TGCGCCAGCAGCTTGGCGGGCACTACTGAAGCTTTCTTT.

This clone has a handful of counts. The rearrangement links TRBV5-1 to TRBJ1-1, with TRBD1 matching 9 bases. V was clipped by 4 bases and J by 8 bases; unmatched bases: 6. CDR1 SGHRS and CDR2 YFSETQ come from the germline V gene. The CDR3 is 13 residues long. This CDR3 is CASSQQGAAEAFF. The CDR3 coding sequence is TGCGCCAGCAGCCAACAGGGGGCCGCCGAAGCTTTCTTT.

The chain combines TRBV6-5 with TRBJ1-1; possibly TRBD1 for D (6 bases). CDR1 is MNHEY, CDR2 SVGAGI, per germline. This CDR3 comprises 13 residues. Trimming stripped 6 bases from V and 2 bases from J, with 10 bases between. Written as DNA, the CDR3 is TGTGCCAGCAGAGACAGGCTTAACACTGAAGCTTTCTTT. It is translated as CASRDRLNTEAFF.

The chain uses TRBV14 and TRBJ2-1; 12 bases align to TRBD2. The germline CDR1 and CDR2 sequences are SGHDN and FVKESK. The CDR3 contains 16 residues. After removal of 4 bases from V and 7 bases from J, the junction contained 8 bases not matched to a gene. As DNA, the CDR3 is TGTGCCAGCAGCCCTAGACTAGCGGGAGTTAGAAATGAGCAGTTCTTC. Its translation is CASSPRLAGVRNEQFF.

V and J are TRBV5-1 and TRBJ2-7; 10 bases fit TRBD1. CDR1 is SGHRS, CDR2 YFSETQ, per germline. V dropped 4 bases and J dropped 7; count of bases not matched to a gene: 11. The CDR3 covers 15 residues. The CDR3 protein is CASSPELDRGREQYF. The CDR3 region has the DNA TGCGCCAGCAGCCCGGAACTTGACAGGGGGCGGGAGCAGTACTTC.

This rearrangement joins TRBV7-2 to TRBJ1-5; no clear D. Germline V gene lookup returns CDR1 SGHTA and CDR2 FQGNSA. V was trimmed by 1 base and J by 7 bases, leaving 8 bases between them. The CDR3 sequence is 13 residues long. The CDR3 coding sequence is TGTGCCAGCAGCTTAGTGTCGGAACAGCCCCAGCATTTT. Its translation: CASSLVSEQPQHF.

The genes are TRBV18 and TRBJ2-3; D ambiguous. The CDR3 spans 13 residues. V was trimmed by 4 bases and J by 5 bases, leaving 10 bases between them. Looked up from germline, CDR1 is KGHSH and CDR2 is LQKENI. For the CDR3, the DNA is TGTGCCAGCTCACGTGGCTCCCTAGATACGCAGTATTTT. It codes for CASSRGSLDTQYF. The full variable domain, rest sourced from reference TRBV18 and TRBJ2-3, is NAGVMQNPRHLVRRRGQEARLRCSPMKGHSHVYWYRQLPEEGLKFMVYLQKENIIDESGMPKERFSAEFPKEGPSILRIQQVVRGDSAAYFCASSRGSLDTQYFGPGTRLTVL.

This clone was counted only a few times. CDR3 in DNA: TGTGCCAGCAGCGGGACAGGAGGAGGCTACACCTTC. It encodes CASSGTGGGYTF. V is TRBV6-5 and J is TRBJ1-2; 8 positions match TRBD1. CDR1 is MNHEY and CDR2 is SVGAGI in the germline V gene. Trimming removed 6 bases from V and 8 bases from J; junction bases left unmatched: 5. There are 12 residues in the CDR3.

The V call is TRBV19, the J call TRBJ2-2; 10 bases are a match to TRBD2. The trim removed 7 bases at V and 4 bases at J, leaving 9 bases unmatched. This CDR3 region has 16 residues. Per the germline V gene, CDR1 is LNHDA and CDR2 is SQIVND (reference sequence). The CDR3 DNA is TGTGCCAGTACCTTGAGCGGGGGGGCCAGCACCGGGGAGCTGTTTTTT. As protein: CASTLSGGASTGELFF.

The chain recombines TRBV27 with TRBJ2-7; a weak D match, TRBD2 (6 bases). Germline CDR1 MNHEY, CDR2 SMNVEV (reference sequence). This CDR3 region has 14 residues. V was pared by 0 bases and J by 2 bases, with 8 bases between. The CDR3 spells CASSLSLATYEQYF. CDR3 nucleotides: TGTGCCAGCAGTTTATCTCTAGCGACCTACGAGCAGTACTTC.

The chain couples TRBV7-2 to TRBJ2-1; D is tentatively TRBD1 or TRBD2 (5 bases each). This CDR3 has 15 amino acids. Germline V lookup: CDR1 SGHTA, CDR2 FQGNSA. The V end lost 5 bases, the J end lost 5 bases, and 16 bases lay between the germline ends. DNA for the CDR3: TGTGCCAGCAGCAGGGACGCCCTGGGGAACAATGAGCAGTTCTTC. Translation gives CASSRDALGNNEQFF.

The CDR3 reads CASSYAASGVYYEQYF. DNA of the CDR3: TGTGCCAGCAGTTACGCGGCTAGCGGGGTCTACTACGAGCAGTACTTC. The chain carries TRBV6-5 and TRBJ2-7; 9 bases are shared with TRBD2. Looked up from germline, CDR1 is MNHEY and CDR2 is SVGAGI. The CDR3 is 16 amino acids. The ends lost 2 bases at V and 3 bases at J; junction bases unmatched: 8.

The chain joins TRBV5-1 to TRBJ1-1, with D possibly matching TRBD1 (5 bases). The CDR3 runs 12 residues. Germline CDR1 SGHRS, CDR2 YFSETQ. The ends were cut back, 4 bases at V and 5 bases at J, with 9 bases in the middle. The CDR3: CASSQPGTEAFF. CDR3 nucleotide sequence: TGCGCCAGCAGCCAACCAGGGACTGAAGCTTTCTTT.

V usage is TRBV4-1 and J usage is TRBJ2-5, with 9 positions matching TRBD2. With V trimmed by 4 bases and J by 5 bases, 11 bases remained unmatched. The germline gives CDR1 MGHRA, CDR2 YSYEKL. This CDR3 is 16 amino acids long. The DNA for the CDR3 is TGCGCCAGCAGCCTGGCTTTGCGGGGGGGCCGGGAGACCCAGTACTTC. Translating it yields CASSLALRGGRETQYF.

J is TRBJ1-2 and V is TRBV19; 7 nucleotides align to TRBD1. There are 15 residues in the CDR3. Germline values: CDR1 LNHDA, CDR2 SQIVND (reference sequence). Trimming at V came to 7 bases and at J to 4 bases, leaving 12 bases not matched to a gene. CDR3 sequence reads: CASIRDRDMGYGYTF. The CDR3 nucleotides read TGTGCCAGTATCCGAGACAGGGATATGGGCTATGGCTACACCTTC.

The chain couples TRBV29-1 to TRBJ2-3; possibly TRBD1 or TRBD2 for D (5 bases each). Per germline, CDR1 SQVTM and CDR2 ANQGSEA. The CDR3 has 13 residues. V was cut by 7 bases and J by 4 bases, with 15 bases left in between. CDR3 region: CSARMGDADTQYF. The CDR3 nucleotides are TGCAGCGCCCGAATGGGGGATGCAGATACGCAGTATTTT.

This chain connects TRBV6-5 to TRBJ1-5; D might be TRBD1 (6 bases). Per the germline V gene, CDR1 is MNHEY and CDR2 is SVGAGI. V was clipped by 6 bases and J by 0 bases, with 9 bases between them. The CDR3 is 14 residues long. CDR3 sequence (DNA): TGTGCCAGCAGCCAGGGGAATAGCAATCAGCCCCAGCATTTT. The encoded protein is CASSQGNSNQPQHF.

The chain uses TRBV19 and TRBJ2-3; TRBD1 matches at 8 bases. The CDR3 length is 15 residues. V gave up 6 bases and J gave up 4 bases; unmatched junction bases: 9. Germline V gene lookup returns CDR1 LNHDA and CDR2 SQIVND (reference sequence). CDR3 loop: CASSTDRGVPDTQYF. CDR3 DNA sequence: TGTGCCAGTAGCACAGACAGGGGAGTGCCAGATACGCAGTATTTT.

V gene TRBV19 combines with J gene TRBJ2-3; D remains unclear. Deletions cut 5 bases from V and 7 bases from J, with 13 bases between. The length of the CDR3 is 13 residues. Germline lookup yields CDR1 LNHDA and CDR2 SQIVND (reference sequence). Written as DNA, the CDR3 is TGTGCCAGTAGTCCAACCAGTGCGTATACGCAGTATTTT. This sequence encodes CASSPTSAYTQYF.

The chain combines TRBV7-2 with TRBJ1-2, with 10 bases identical to TRBD1. J lost 1 base, V lost 1 base, and 3 bases had no gene match. CDR3 length: 16 residues. Germline lookup yields CDR1 SGHTA and CDR2 FQGNSA. The DNA for the CDR3 is TGTGCCAGCAGCTTAGATGGGACAGGGGTTAACTATGGCTACACCTTC. This codes for CASSLDGTGVNYGYTF.

The chain couples TRBV18 to TRBJ2-2; TRBD1 is a possible D gene (6 bases). Between the trimmed V and J ends, which lost 3 bases and 1 base, there was a span of 12 bases. This CDR3 comprises 16 residues. CDR1 is KGHSH, CDR2 LQKENI, per germline. CDR3 DNA: TGTGCCAGCTCACCCCGTGGACAGCGGAACACCGGGGAGCTGTTTTTT. Residues: CASSPRGQRNTGELFF.

The rearrangement joins TRBV7-9 to TRBJ1-2; TRBD1 aligns across 8 bases. J lost 6 bases, V lost 0 bases, and 6 bases had no gene match. The CDR3 is 15 amino acids. Germline V lookup: CDR1 SEHNR, CDR2 FQNEAQ (reference sequence). The CDR3 bases are TGTGCCAGCAGCTTAGCGGGCAGGGGGCGCGATGGCTACACCTTC. This codes for CASSLAGRGRDGYTF.

The table lists this clone with a few counts. The CDR3 nucleotides read TGCGCCAGCAGCCAAACCTCGGGGAATGAGCAGTTCTTC. Translated, it gives CASSQTSGNEQFF. The chain couples TRBV4-1 to TRBJ2-1; D perhaps matches TRBD2 (5 bases). The ends were cut back, 2 bases at V and 7 bases at J, with 9 bases in the middle. The length of the CDR3 is 13 residues. CDR1 MGHRA and CDR2 YSYEKL come from the germline V gene.

Written as DNA, the CDR3 is TGTGCCAGTGGTCGGAGGGACTACAATGAGCAGTTCTTC. Encoded protein: CASGRRDYNEQFF. V gene TRBV19 combines with J gene TRBJ2-1, with D possibly TRBD2 on 6 matching bases. The CDR3 covers 13 residues. V lost 8 bases and J lost 3, with 11 bases in between. Germline V gene lookup returns CDR1 LNHDA and CDR2 SQIVND (reference sequence).

The chain links TRBV11-2 to TRBJ2-7, with TRBD2 matching 7 bases. V was pared by 2 bases and J by 2 bases, with 3 bases of the junction left unmatched. CDR3 length: 14 residues. The germline CDR1 and CDR2 sequences are SGHAT and FQNNGV. The CDR3 bases are TGTGCCAGCAGCTTAAGCGGGACTCCCTACGAGCAGTACTTC. Translation: CASSLSGTPYEQYF.

V usage is TRBV5-1 and J usage is TRBJ1-1; D is ambiguous. V lost 0 bases, J lost 2 bases, and 5 bases lay in between. The CDR3 is 13 residues long. CDR1 and CDR2 from the germline V gene are SGHRS and YFSETQ. The CDR3 DNA is TGCGCCAGCAGCTTGGACTTCAACACTGAAGCTTTCTTT. This sequence encodes CASSLDFNTEAFF.

The rearrangement links TRBV12-5 to TRBJ2-3, with D possibly matching TRBD1 (6 bases). This CDR3 spans 17 amino acids. Looked up from germline, CDR1 is LGHNT and CDR2 is FRNRAP. V was clipped by 6 bases and J by 0 bases, with 19 bases between them. The CDR3 coding sequence is TGTGCTAGTGGAACCGGGACAACTTCATTTAGCACAGATACGCAGTATTTT. Translation gives CASGTGTTSFSTDTQYF.

CDR3 bases: TGTGCCAGCAGCTTTGGATTCGGTACTAGCGAGAATGAGCAGTTCTTC. Its protein product is CASSFGFGTSENEQFF. The rearrangement uses TRBV7-2 and TRBJ2-1; 7 bases fit TRBD2. Germline V gene data show CDR1 as SGHTA and CDR2 as FQGNSA. V dropped 3 bases and J dropped 7; count of bases not matched to a gene: 12. This CDR3 comprises 16 residues.